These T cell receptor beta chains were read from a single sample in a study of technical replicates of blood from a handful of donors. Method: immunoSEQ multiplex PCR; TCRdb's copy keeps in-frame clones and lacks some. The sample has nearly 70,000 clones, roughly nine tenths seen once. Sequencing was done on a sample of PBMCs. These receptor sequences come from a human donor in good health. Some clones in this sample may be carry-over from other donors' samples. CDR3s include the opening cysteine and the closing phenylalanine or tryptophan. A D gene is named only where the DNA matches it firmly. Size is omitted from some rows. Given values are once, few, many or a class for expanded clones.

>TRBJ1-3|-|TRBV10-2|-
CASSESAGAGNTIYF
TGCGCCAGCAGTGAGTCAGCGGGGGCTGGAAACACCATATATTTT
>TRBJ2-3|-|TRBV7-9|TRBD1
CASSSDRGPYDTQYF
TGTGCCAGCAGCTCCGACAGGGGGCCGTACGATACGCAGTATTTT
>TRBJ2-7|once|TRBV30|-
CAWSHDREVQYF
TGTGCCTGGAGCCACGACAGGGAGGTACAGTACTTC
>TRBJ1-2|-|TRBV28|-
CASSLKGGNGYTF
TGTGCCAGCAGTTTAAAAGGAGGGAATGGCTACACCTTC
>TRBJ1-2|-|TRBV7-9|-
CASSRWGPAPSAF
TGTGCCAGCAGCCGTTGGGGGCCAGCCCCATCGGCCTTC
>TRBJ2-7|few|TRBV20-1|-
CSARGGAEQYF
TGCAGTGCTAGGGGCGGGGCCGAGCAGTACTTC
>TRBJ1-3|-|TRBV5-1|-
CASSLDTRNTIYF
TGCGCCAGCAGCTTGGACACCAGAAACACCATATATTTT
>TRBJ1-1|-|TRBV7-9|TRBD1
CASSLTGRNTEAFF
TGTGCCAGCAGCCTGACAGGGAGGAACACTGAAGCTTTCTTT
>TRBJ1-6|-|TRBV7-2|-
CASSFGGAGNSPLHF
TGTGCCAGCAGCTTTGGGGGCGCGGGTAATTCACCCCTCCACTTT
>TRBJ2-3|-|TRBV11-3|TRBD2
CASSLDTAGGSTDTQYF
TGTGCCAGCAGCTTAGATACAGCGGGAGGTTCCACAGATACGCAGTATTTT
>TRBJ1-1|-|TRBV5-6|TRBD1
CASNRRGQGTEAFF
TGTGCCAGCAACCGCAGGGGGCAAGGCACTGAAGCTTTCTTT
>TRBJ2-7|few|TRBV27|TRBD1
CASSRQGGTHEQYF
TGTGCCAGCAGTCGACAGGGGGGAACTCACGAGCAGTACTTC
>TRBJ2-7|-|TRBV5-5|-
CASSPRRGLEQYF
TGTGCCAGCAGCCCCCGTAGGGGTCTCGAGCAGTACTTC
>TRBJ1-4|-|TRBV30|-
CAWSLAGKGVNEKLFF
TGTGCCTGGAGTTTGGCAGGGAAAGGGGTTAATGAAAAACTGTTTTTT
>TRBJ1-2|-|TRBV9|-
CASSLNEGSYGYTF
TGTGCCAGCAGCCTAAACGAGGGCTCTTATGGCTACACCTTC
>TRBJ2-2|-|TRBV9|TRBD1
CASSPGTGNTGELFF
TGTGCCAGCAGCCCCGGGACAGGGAACACCGGGGAGCTGTTTTTT
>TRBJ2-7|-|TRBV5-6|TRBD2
CASSLGGVYEQYF
TGTGCCAGCAGCCTGGGGGGGGTGTACGAGCAGTACTTC
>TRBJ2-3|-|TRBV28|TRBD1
CASSTLTGKDTQYF
TGTGCCAGCAGTACCTTGACAGGGAAAGATACGCAGTATTTT
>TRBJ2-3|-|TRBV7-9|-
CASSLSSADTQYF
TGTGCCAGCAGCTTATCGTCGGCAGATACGCAGTATTTT
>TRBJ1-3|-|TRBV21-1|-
CASSKDRRACLSGNTIYF
TGTGCCAGCAGCAAAGACCGAAGAGCCTGTCTCTCTGGAAACACCATATATTTT
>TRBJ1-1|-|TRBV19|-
CASSPHRGGTGAFF
TGTGCCAGTAGTCCACATCGGGGGGGCACGGGAGCTTTCTTT
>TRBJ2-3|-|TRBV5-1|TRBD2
CASRPQTSWGGRTDTQYF
TGCGCCAGCAGACCGCAAACGAGTTGGGGGGGACGCACAGATACGCAGTATTTT
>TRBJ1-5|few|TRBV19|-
CASSIYGGGQTSNQPQHF
TGTGCCAGTAGTATTTACGGAGGTGGACAGACTAGCAATCAGCCCCAGCATTTT
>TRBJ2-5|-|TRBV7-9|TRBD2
CASRRVSGRAQETQYF
TGTGCCAGCAGAAGAGTTAGCGGGAGGGCCCAAGAGACCCAGTACTTC
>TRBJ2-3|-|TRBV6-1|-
CASTKTGIFTDTQYF
TGTGCCAGCACGAAAACAGGGATTTTCACAGATACGCAGTATTTT
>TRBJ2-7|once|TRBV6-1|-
CASSPGTWAYEQYF
TGTGCCAGCAGTCCCGGGACATGGGCCTACGAGCAGTACTTC
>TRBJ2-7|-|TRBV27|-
CASRSGNPYEQYF
TGTGCCAGCAGATCCGGGAACCCCTACGAGCAGTACTTC
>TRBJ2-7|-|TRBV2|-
CASTSGGSRSYEQYF
TGTGCCAGCACCTCAGGTGGCTCCCGCTCCTACGAGCAGTACTTC
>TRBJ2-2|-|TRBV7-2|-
CASSFFPPRELFF
TGTGCCAGCAGCTTCTTCCCCCCCCGGGAGCTGTTTTTT
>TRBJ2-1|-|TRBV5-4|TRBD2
CASRPTSGSEVEQFF
TGTGCCAGCAGGCCGACTAGCGGGAGCGAGGTTGAGCAGTTCTTC
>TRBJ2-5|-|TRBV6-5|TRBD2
CASSYSASGKETQYF
TGTGCCAGCAGTTACTCAGCTAGCGGGAAAGAGACCCAGTACTTC
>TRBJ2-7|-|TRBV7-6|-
CASSLSRTNEQYF
TGTGCCAGCAGCTTATCCAGGACAAACGAGCAGTACTTC
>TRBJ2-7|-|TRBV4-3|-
CASSQGGPLDEQYF
TGCGCCAGCAGCCAAGGGGGGCCCCTTGACGAGCAGTACTTC
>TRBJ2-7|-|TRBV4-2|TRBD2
CASSQVGGGLASYEQYF
TGTGCCAGCAGCCAAGTAGGCGGGGGACTAGCCTCCTACGAGCAGTACTTC
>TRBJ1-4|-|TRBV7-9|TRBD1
CASSVTGTANEKLFF
TGTGCCAGCAGCGTCACCGGGACAGCTAATGAAAAACTGTTTTTT
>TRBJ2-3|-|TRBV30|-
CAWSSRGDTQYF
TGTGCCTGGAGTTCCAGAGGAGATACGCAGTATTTT